Ten or more counts support the clone carrying this T cell receptor beta chain. Its antigen is undetermined. Other autoimmune diseases, uncontrolled infections, pregnancy or lactation excluded patients from enrollment. PBMCs came from roughly 10 ml of fresh peripheral blood. Amplification targeted the TCR beta CDR3 regions, with RNA transcripts as the source material. In the first round, RT-PCR was carried out with HTBI primers, and a multiplex PCR formed the second round. TCRdb reprocessed the multiplex PCR reads with MiXCR, giving one entry per CDR3 protein. The sample has around 470,000 distinct CDR3 sequences, around 14% seen once. This CDR3 region has 17 residues. V lost 4 bases and J lost 3; bases outside the gene matches: 11. Germline CDR1 reads PRHDT; CDR2 reads FYEKMQ (reference sequence). The data are from a study of Graves' ophthalmopathy and Graves' hyperthyroidism. Study in general: There was a collection of peripheral blood at initial diagnosis, before any treatment. Study findings and constraints: Stable hyperthyroidism and ophthalmopathy were told apart by a 13-signature model, which achieved around 88% sensitivity and over 65% specificity.

The material sequenced was blood. This sequence originates from a woman in her 30s with Graves' ophthalmopathy. The chain couples TRBV13 to TRBJ2-7; 11 positions match TRBD2. The CDR3, as DNA: TGTGCCAGCAGCTCTACTGGTCTAGCGGGAGGATTCTACGAGCAGTACTTC. Residues: CASSSTGLAGGFYEQYF.